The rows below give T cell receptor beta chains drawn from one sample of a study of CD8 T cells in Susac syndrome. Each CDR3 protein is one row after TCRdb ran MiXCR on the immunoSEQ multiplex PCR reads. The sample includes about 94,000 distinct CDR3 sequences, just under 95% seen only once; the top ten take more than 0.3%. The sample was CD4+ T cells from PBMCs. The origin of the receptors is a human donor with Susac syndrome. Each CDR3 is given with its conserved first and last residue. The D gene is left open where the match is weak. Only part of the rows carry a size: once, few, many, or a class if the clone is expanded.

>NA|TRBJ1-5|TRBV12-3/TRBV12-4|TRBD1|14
CASSWDRGSQPQHF
TGTGCCAGCAGTTGGGACAGGGGGAGTCAGCCCCAGCATTTT
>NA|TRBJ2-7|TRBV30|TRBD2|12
CAWTSSGYEQYF
TGTGCCTGGACGTCTAGCGGCTACGAGCAGTACTTC
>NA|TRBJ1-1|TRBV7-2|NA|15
CASSLVSGGDTEAFF
TGTGCCAGCAGCTTAGTATCGGGAGGGGACACTGAAGCTTTCTTT
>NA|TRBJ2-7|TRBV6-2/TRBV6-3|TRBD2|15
CASRPLAGGTYEQYF
TGTGCCAGCAGGCCGCTAGCGGGGGGCACCTACGAGCAGTACTTC
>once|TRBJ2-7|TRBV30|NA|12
CAWSEGIYEQYF
TGTGCCTGGAGTGAGGGTATCTACGAGCAGTACTTC
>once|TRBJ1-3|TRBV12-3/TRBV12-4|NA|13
CASRPSSGNTIYF
TGTGCCAGCAGGCCCAGCTCTGGAAACACCATATATTTT
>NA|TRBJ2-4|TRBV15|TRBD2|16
CATSRGREGAKNIQYF
TGTGCCACCAGCAGGGGCAGGGAGGGGGCCAAAAACATTCAGTACTTC
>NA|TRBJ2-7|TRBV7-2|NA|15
CASSSGLVYSYEQYF
TGTGCCAGCAGCTCGGGACTGGTATACTCCTACGAGCAGTACTTC
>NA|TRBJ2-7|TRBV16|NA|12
CASSRTDGEQYF
TGTGCCAGCAGCCGGACGGACGGCGAGCAGTACTTC
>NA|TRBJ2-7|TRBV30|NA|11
CAWSEEHEQYF
TGTGCCTGGAGTGAGGAGCACGAGCAGTACTTC
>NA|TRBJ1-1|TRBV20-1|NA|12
CSASLGGTEAFF
TGCAGTGCAAGCTTAGGGGGGACTGAAGCTTTCTTT
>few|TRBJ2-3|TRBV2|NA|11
CASSVTDTQYF
TGTGCCAGCAGTGTCACAGATACGCAGTATTTT
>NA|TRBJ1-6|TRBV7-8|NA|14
CASSLEEGYSPLHF
TGTGCCAGCAGCTTAGAGGAGGGTTATTCACCCCTCCACTTT
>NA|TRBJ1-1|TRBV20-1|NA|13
CSARDSGGTEAFF
TGCAGTGCTAGAGATTCCGGGGGAACTGAAGCTTTCTTT
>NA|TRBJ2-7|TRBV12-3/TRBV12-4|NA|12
CASSLLFYEQYF
TGTGCCAGCAGTTTATTGTTCTACGAGCAGTACTTC
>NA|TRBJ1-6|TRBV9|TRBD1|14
CASSRGQGSSPLHF
TGTGCCAGCAGCCGTGGACAGGGTTCTTCACCCCTCCACTTT
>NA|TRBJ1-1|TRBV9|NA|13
CASSPQGGTEAFF
TGTGCCAGCAGCCCCCAAGGGGGCACTGAAGCTTTCTTT
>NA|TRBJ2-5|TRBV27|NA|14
CASSFPRDPETQYF
TGTGCCAGCAGTTTCCCCCGGGACCCAGAGACCCAGTACTTC
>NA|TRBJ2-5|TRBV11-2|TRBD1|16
CASSPGTGGSGETQYF
TGTGCCAGCAGCCCAGGGACAGGGGGCAGTGGAGAGACCCAGTACTTC
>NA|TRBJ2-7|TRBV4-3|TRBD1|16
CASSQEVGQGVYEQYF
TGCGCCAGCAGCCAAGAAGTTGGACAGGGGGTCTACGAGCAGTACTTC
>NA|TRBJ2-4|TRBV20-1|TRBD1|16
CSAISRSGGEMNIQYF
TGCAGTGCGATCTCCCGGTCAGGGGGCGAAATGAACATTCAGTACTTC
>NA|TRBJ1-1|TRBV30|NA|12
CAWSTQGTEAFF
TGTGCCTGGAGTACCCAGGGAACTGAAGCTTTCTTT
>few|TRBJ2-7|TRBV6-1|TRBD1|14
CASLRGQGVYEQYF
TGTGCCAGCCTTCGTGGGCAGGGGGTCTACGAGCAGTACTTC
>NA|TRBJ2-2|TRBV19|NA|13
CATSQGNTGELFF
TGTGCCACCTCACAGGGGAACACCGGGGAGCTGTTTTTT
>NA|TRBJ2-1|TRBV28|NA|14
CASSLGGLVNEQFF
TGTGCCAGCAGTTTGGGGGGGCTGGTGAATGAGCAGTTCTTC
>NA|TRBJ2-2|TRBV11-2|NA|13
CASSFIKAGELFF
TGTGCCAGCAGCTTTATTAAAGCCGGGGAGCTGTTTTTT
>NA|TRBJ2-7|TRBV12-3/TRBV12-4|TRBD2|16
CASRRTSGGQSYEQYF
TGTGCCAGCAGAAGGACTAGCGGGGGACAATCCTACGAGCAGTACTTC
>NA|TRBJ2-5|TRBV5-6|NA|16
CASSLVAALYQETQYF
TGTGCCAGCAGCTTGGTAGCGGCCTTGTACCAAGAGACCCAGTACTTC
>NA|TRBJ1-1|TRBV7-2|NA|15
CASSPTGPGSTEAFF
TGTGCCAGCAGCCCGACGGGGCCGGGGAGCACTGAAGCTTTCTTT
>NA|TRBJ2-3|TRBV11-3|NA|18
CASSLGPPGLRGTDTQYF
TGTGCCAGCAGCTTAGGCCCCCCGGGGCTCCGGGGCACAGATACGCAGTATTTT
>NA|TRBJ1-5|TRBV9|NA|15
CASSVDPTSNQPQHF
TGTGCCAGCAGCGTAGACCCAACTAGCAATCAGCCCCAGCATTTT
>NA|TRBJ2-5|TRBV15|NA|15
CATSNRRLAGETQYF
TGTGCCACCAGCAATCGCCGGCTGGCGGGAGAGACCCAGTACTTC
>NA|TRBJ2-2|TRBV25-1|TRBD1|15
CASLRTGGPTGELFF
TGTGCCAGCCTTCGGACAGGGGGGCCGACCGGGGAGCTGTTTTTT
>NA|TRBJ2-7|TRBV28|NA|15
CASSLRGGPIYEQYF
TGTGCCAGCAGTCTACGTGGGGGTCCCATTTACGAGCAGTACTTC
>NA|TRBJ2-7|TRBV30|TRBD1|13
CAWLQGRGYEQYF
TGTGCCTGGCTACAGGGCAGGGGGTACGAGCAGTACTTC
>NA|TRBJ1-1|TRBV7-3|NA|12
CASSSGQIEAFF
TGTGCCAGCAGCTCCGGACAGATAGAAGCTTTCTTT
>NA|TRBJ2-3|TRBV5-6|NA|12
CASRERYGRQYF
TGTGCCAGCAGGGAGCGGTACGGGAGACAGTATTTT
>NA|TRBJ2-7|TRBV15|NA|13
CATSRDLGAEQYF
TGTGCCACCAGCAGAGATCTAGGGGCCGAGCAGTACTTC
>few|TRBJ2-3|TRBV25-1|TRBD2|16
CASSPPSGSSTDTQYF
TGTGCCAGCAGTCCCCCCAGCGGGAGTAGCACAGATACGCAGTATTTT
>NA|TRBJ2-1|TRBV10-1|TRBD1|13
CASSHSGGPDKFF
TGCGCCAGCAGCCATTCAGGGGGACCCGATAAATTCTTC
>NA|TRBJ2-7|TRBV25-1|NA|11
CASRVRDEQYF
TGTGCCAGCAGGGTCAGGGACGAGCAGTACTTC
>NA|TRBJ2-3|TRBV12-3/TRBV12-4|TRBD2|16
CASSFFSGGSTDTQYF
TGTGCCAGCAGTTTTTTTAGCGGGGGATCCACAGATACGCAGTATTTT
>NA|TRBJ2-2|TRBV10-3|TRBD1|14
CAIRETGETGELFF
TGTGCCATCAGGGAGACAGGGGAAACCGGGGAGCTGTTTTTT
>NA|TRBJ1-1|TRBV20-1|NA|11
CSASNFGEAFF
TGCAGTGCTAGTAACTTCGGTGAAGCTTTCTTT
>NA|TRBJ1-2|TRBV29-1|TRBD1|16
CSVEVPGQGFRYGYTF
TGCAGCGTTGAGGTACCGGGACAGGGATTTCGCTATGGCTACACCTTC
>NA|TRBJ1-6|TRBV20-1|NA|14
CSASVGMDYSPLHF
TGCAGTGCTAGCGTAGGGATGGATTATTCACCCCTCCACTTT
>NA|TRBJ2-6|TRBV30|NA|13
CAWMPSGANVLTF
TGTGCCTGGATGCCGTCTGGGGCCAACGTCCTGACTTTC
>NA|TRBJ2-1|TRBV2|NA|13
CASSGVRGDEQFF
TGTGCCAGCAGCGGAGTCAGGGGTGATGAGCAGTTCTTC
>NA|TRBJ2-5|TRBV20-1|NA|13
CSALNRARETQYF
TGCAGTGCTCTGAACAGGGCAAGGGAGACCCAGTACTTC
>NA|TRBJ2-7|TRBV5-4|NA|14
CASSLAQKERDTTF
TGTGCCAGCAGCTTGGCCCAAAAAGAACGGGACACGACATTC
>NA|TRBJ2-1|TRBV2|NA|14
CASSDRPFRNEQFF
TGTGCCAGCAGTGATCGACCCTTCAGGAATGAGCAGTTCTTC
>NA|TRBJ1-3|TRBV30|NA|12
CAGVGRGNTIYF
TGTGCCGGGGTGGGCCGAGGAAACACCATATATTTT
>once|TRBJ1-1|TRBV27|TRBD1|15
CASSLVQGKNTEAFF
TGTGCCAGCAGTTTGGTACAGGGGAAGAACACTGAAGCTTTCTTT
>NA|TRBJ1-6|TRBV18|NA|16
CASSPDPGRYNSPLHF
TGTGCCAGCTCACCGGACCCAGGGAGGTATAATTCACCCCTCCACTTT
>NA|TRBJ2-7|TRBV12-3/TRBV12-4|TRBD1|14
CASSFGTGGYEQYF
TGTGCCAGCAGTTTTGGGACAGGGGGCTACGAGCAGTACTTC
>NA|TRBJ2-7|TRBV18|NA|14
CASSLGGDPYEQYF
TGTGCCAGCTCACTGGGGGGTGACCCCTACGAGCAGTACTTC
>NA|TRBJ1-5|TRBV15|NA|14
CATSRDKSHQPQHF
TGTGCCACCAGCAGAGATAAGAGTCATCAGCCCCAGCATTTT
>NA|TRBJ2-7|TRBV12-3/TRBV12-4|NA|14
CASSRLPPPYEQYF
TGTGCCAGCAGTCGCCTCCCGCCACCCTACGAGCAGTACTTC
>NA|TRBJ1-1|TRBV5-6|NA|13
CASSGRVYAEAFF
TGTGCCAGCAGCGGACGGGTGTATGCTGAAGCTTTCTTT
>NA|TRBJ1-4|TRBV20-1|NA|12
CSAWGETEKLFF
TGCAGTGCTTGGGGGGAGACTGAAAAACTGTTTTTT